This T cell receptor beta chain was identified in a study of shared clonotypes between healthy human individuals. Assay: immunoSEQ multiplex PCR; the TCRdb copy retains only in-frame clones and omits some. The sample has some 200,000 clones, over 50% seen once; the top ten hold roughly 11%. CDR3 length: 17 amino acids. The germline CDR1 and CDR2 sequences are MDHEN and SYDVKM. V was pared by 6 bases and J by 6 bases, with 25 bases between. V usage is TRBV28 and J usage is TRBJ2-3; D is perhaps TRBD1 (6 bases). The specimen sequenced was memory CD4+ T cells sorted from blood. Indicated subset: CD45RA-negative fraction. The sequence was obtained from a man aged 25 to 45 in good health. CDR3: CASRGAGPPEIYDTQYF. The DNA of the CDR3 is TGTGCCAGCAGGGGGGCAGGGCCGCCAGAGATCTACGATACGCAGTATTTT.